The clone carrying this T cell receptor (beta chain) was detected a few times. Its antigen is unknown. The authors isolated at least 6 million PBMCs per sample. Trimming cost V 0 bases and J 2 bases; bases outside gene matches: 5. This CDR3 spans 16 amino acids. Germline V CDR1 and CDR2: SEHNR, FQNEAQ (reference sequence). The data belong to a study of blood T cells in healthy people across ages. A J-beta primer mix and a sample-barcoded 5' primer were used in a second PCR of roughly 6 to 12 cycles. TCRdb fed the 5' RACE reads into MiXCR, producing one record per CDR3 protein. The table shows around 280,000 distinct CDR3 sequences, with roughly 27% occurring only once. Study-wide results and caveats: Because sorting was not performed, PBMCs prevented conclusive naive versus antigen-experienced comparison.

The chain has TRBV7-9 and TRBJ2-5; 8 bases agree with TRBD2. The origin of this receptor is a woman in her 70s in good health. The sequenced sample consisted of blood. CDR3 sequence reads: CASSLAPSGGQETQYF. In nucleotides, the CDR3 is TGTGCCAGCAGCTTAGCCCCCAGCGGGGGACAAGAGACCCAGTACTTC.